This paragraph covers one T cell receptor beta chain sequence. Its antigen is undetermined. The V segment lost 7 bases and the J segment 2 bases; nucleotides outside the gene matches: 13. The CDR3 sequence is 17 residues long. This sample was taken from a study of response to subunit inactivated influenza vaccine. Findings and limits, study-wide: Researchers suggested that each seasonal influenza vaccination recruits few new T cells.

TCRdb re-called the RT-PCR reads through MiXCR, storing one row per CDR3 protein. The data show around 170,000 distinct CDR3 sequences, roughly 10% seen once. V and J are TRBV12-3 or TRBV12-4 and TRBJ2-2; TRBD1 matches at 7 bases. The material was CD8+ T cells sorted from PBMCs, obtained roughly 24 months after vaccination. This sequence was found in a man aged 50 to 75 who received an inactivated influenza vaccine. DNA of the CDR3: TGTGCCAGCATCTTACACCCGGGGACAGATAACACCGGGGAGCTGTTTTTT. As protein: CASILHPGTDNTGELFF.